One TCR beta chain is described in this entry. Deletions cut 6 bases from V and 4 bases from J, with 12 bases between. CDR3 length: 14 amino acids. The germline gives CDR1 LNHDA, CDR2 SQIVND (reference sequence). Amplified regions were TCR beta CDR3 sequences from RNA transcripts. Initially, a first-round RT-PCR of the TCR CDR3 employed the HTBI primer set. One entry per CDR3 protein, called by TCRdb with MiXCR from the multiplex PCR reads. The profile shows 450,000 to 650,000 distinct CDR3 sequences, over 12% of them singletons. This entry is derived from a study of T cells in Graves' hyperthyroidism and ophthalmopathy.

Sequenced input: blood. The receptor comes from a woman under 30 with Graves' ophthalmopathy. The gene calls are TRBV19 and TRBJ1-4; D perhaps matches TRBD1 (5 bases). The CDR3 coding sequence is TGTGCCAGTAGCCTGGGGCGTGGTAATGAAAAACTGTTTTTT. Its translation is CASSLGRGNEKLFF.